The T cell receptor beta chain under discussion was sequenced for a study of blood T cells in healthy people across ages. Findings of the study overall: Roughly linear declines in TCR beta diversity per million T cells occurred with age.

Germline CDR1 and CDR2: SGHAT and FQDESV (reference sequence). J gave up 2 bases and V 4 bases, and 6 bases lay outside the gene matches. This CDR3 is built from 15 residues. The sample, around 10 milliliters of peripheral blood, was drawn from each donor. Per sample, a minimum of 6 million PBMCs were isolated. The authors ran a second PCR of roughly 6 to 12 cycles using a sample-barcoded 5' primer and a J-beta primer mix. A minimum of 2.5 million CDR3-containing paired-end reads was obtained for each sample. TCRdb reprocessed the 5' RACE reads with MiXCR, giving one entry per CDR3 protein. This table has 730,000 or so distinct CDR3 sequences, approximately 43% appearing once. On this clonotype: Antigen: not known.

Source material: blood. The sequence was collected from a woman aged 60 to 75 in good health. V and J are TRBV11-1 and TRBJ2-7; TRBD2 matches 9 bases. The CDR3 nucleotides read TGTGCCAGCAGCTCCGTGACTAGCGGTCCCTACGAGCAGTACTTC. Amino acid sequence: CASSSVTSGPYEQYF. Drawing the rest from reference TRBV11-1 and TRBJ2-7, the complete variable domain is EAEVAQSPRYKITEKSQAVAFWCDPISGHATLYWYRQILGQGPELLVQFQDESVVDDSQLPKDRFSAERLKGVDSTLKIQPAELGDSAMYLCASSSVTSGPYEQYFGPGTRLTVT.